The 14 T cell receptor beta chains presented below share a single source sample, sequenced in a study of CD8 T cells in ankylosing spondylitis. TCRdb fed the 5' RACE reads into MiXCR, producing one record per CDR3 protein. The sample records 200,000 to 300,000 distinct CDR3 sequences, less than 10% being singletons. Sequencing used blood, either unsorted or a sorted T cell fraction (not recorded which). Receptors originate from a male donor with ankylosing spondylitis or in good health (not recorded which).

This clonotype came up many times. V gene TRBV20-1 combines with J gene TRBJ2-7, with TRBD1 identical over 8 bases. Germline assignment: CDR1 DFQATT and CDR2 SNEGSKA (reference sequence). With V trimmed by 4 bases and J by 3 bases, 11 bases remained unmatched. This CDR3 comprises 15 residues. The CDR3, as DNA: TGCAGTGCTACTAAAGGGACAGGACAAATCTACGAGCAGTACTTC. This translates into CSATKGTGQIYEQYF.

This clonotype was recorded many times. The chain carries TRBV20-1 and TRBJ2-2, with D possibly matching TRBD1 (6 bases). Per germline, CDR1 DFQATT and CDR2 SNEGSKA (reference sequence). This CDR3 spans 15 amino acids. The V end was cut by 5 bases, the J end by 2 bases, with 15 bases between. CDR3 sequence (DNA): TGCAGTGCTTCCTCAACACAGGGAAACACCGGGGAGCTGTTTTTT. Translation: CSASSTQGNTGELFF.

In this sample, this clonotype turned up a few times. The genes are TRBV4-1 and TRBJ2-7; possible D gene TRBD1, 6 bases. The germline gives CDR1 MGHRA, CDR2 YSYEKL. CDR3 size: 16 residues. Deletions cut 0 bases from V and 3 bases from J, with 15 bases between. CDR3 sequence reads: CASSQEDIGDIYEQYF. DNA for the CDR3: TGCGCCAGCAGCCAAGAGGATATCGGGGACATCTACGAGCAGTACTTC.

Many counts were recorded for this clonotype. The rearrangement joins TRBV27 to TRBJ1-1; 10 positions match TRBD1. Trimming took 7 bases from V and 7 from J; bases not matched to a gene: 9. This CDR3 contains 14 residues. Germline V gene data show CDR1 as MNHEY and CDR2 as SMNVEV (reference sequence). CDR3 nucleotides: TGTGCCAGCACCACAGGACAGGGGGGGAGTGAAGCTTTCTTT. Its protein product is CASTTGQGGSEAFF.

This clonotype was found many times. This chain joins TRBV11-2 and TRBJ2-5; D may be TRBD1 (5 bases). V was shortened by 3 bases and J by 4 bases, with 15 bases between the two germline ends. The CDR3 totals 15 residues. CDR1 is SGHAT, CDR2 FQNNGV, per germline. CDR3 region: CASSLWGPPGETQYF. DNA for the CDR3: TGTGCCAGCAGCTTGTGGGGCCCCCCAGGAGAGACCCAGTACTTC.

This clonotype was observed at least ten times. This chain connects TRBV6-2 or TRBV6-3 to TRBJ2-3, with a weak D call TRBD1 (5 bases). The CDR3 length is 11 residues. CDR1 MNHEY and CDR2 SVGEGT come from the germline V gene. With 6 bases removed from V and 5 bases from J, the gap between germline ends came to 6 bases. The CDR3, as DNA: TGTGCCAGCAGCCAGGGAGATACGCAGTATTTT. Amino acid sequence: CASSQGDTQYF.

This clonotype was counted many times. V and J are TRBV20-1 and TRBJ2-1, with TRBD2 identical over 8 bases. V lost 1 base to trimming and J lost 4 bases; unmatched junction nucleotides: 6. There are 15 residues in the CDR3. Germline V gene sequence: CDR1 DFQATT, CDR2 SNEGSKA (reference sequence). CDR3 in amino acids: CSARGLAGLYNEQFF. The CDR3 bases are TGCAGTGCTAGAGGCCTAGCGGGTCTATACAATGAGCAGTTCTTC.

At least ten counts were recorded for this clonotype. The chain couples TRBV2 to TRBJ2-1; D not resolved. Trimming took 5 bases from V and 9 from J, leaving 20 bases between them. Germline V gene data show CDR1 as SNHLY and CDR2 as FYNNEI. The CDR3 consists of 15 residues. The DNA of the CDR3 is TGTGCCAGCAGTCCCCGTATGTCACCACGGAGTGAGCAGTTCTTC. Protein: CASSPRMSPRSEQFF.

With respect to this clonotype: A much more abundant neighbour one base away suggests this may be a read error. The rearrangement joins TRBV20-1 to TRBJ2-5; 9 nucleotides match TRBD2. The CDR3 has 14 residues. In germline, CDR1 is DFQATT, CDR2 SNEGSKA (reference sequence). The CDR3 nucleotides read TGCGGTGCTAGACCTAGCGGGGAGTGGGAGACCCAGTACTTC. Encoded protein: CGARPSGEWETQYF.

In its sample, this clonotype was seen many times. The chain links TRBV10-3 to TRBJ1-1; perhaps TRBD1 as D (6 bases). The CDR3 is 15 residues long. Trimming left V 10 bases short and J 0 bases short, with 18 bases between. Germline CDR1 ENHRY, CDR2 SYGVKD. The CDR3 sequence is CATRGIQGLNTEAFF. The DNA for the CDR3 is TGTGCCACCAGGGGAATACAGGGTTTGAACACTGAAGCTTTCTTT.

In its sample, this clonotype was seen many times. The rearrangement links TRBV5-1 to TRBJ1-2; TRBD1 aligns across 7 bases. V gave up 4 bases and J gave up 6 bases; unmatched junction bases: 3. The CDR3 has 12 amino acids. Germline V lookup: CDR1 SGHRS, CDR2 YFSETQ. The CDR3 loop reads CASSVQGNGYTF. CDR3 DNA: TGCGCCAGCAGCGTACAGGGGAATGGCTACACCTTC.

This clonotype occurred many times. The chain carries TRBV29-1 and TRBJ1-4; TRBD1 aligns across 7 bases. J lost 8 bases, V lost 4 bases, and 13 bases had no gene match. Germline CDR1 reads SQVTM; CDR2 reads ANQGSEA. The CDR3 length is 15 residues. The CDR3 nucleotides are TGCAGCGTTGGAGAAGGGACAGCAAATGCCGAAAAACTGTTTTTT. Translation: CSVGEGTANAEKLFF. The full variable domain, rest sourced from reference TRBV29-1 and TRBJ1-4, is SAVISQKPSRDICQRGTSLTIQCQVDSQVTMMFWYRQQPGQSLTLIATANQGSEATYESGFVIDKFPISRPNLTFSTLTVSNMSPEDSSIYLCSVGEGTANAEKLFFGSGTQLSVL.

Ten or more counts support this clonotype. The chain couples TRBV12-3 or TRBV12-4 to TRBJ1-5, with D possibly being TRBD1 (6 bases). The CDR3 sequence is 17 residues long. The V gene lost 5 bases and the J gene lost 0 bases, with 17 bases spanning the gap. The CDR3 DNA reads TGTGCCAGCAGTCCAGGACAGCTCCCGTATAGCAATCAGCCCCAGCATTTT. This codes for CASSPGQLPYSNQPQHF.

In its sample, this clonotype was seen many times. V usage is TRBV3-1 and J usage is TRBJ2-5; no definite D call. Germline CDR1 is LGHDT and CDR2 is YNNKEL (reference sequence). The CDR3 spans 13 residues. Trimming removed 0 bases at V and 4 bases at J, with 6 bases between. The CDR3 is CASSQESGETQYF. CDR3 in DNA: TGTGCCAGCAGCCAAGAAAGTGGAGAGACCCAGTACTTC.